This T cell receptor beta chain is from a study of shared clonotypes between healthy human individuals. For the study at large: The study used three CD4 naive, three CD4 memory, two CD8 naive and one CD8 memory plate per donor.

V lost 1 base, J lost 1 base, and 3 bases stayed unmatched. This CDR3 has 16 residues. Germline V lookup: CDR1 KGHSH, CDR2 LQKENI. Worth noting for this clone: Its antigen is unidentified.

Each replicate PCR on the sorted subsets used about 0.2 ug DNA (around 30,000 T cell genomes). TCRdb keeps only in-frame clones here, not all; method: immunoSEQ multiplex PCR. The sample includes 800,000 to 1,200,000 clones, approximately 78% of them seen just once. General study points: The expectation was that sequencing depth would affect clonotype sharing among donors.

V usage is TRBV18 and J usage is TRBJ2-2; TRBD2 agrees at 7 bases. The sequence was collected from a young man in good health. Some clones in this sample may be carry-over from other donors' samples. Sequenced sample: memory CD4+ T cells from PBMCs. Subset reported: CD45RA-negative fraction. CDR3 DNA: TGTGCCAGCTCACCACAGTCTAGCGGGAACACCGGGGAGCTGTTTTTT. This translates into CASSPQSSGNTGELFF.